These 21 T cell receptor beta chains originate from one sample sequenced in a study of cytomegalovirus exposure and HLA in healthy donors. A multiplex PCR was run with 60 Vbeta primers and 13 Jbeta primers. Produced via immunoSEQ multiplex PCR; TCRdb's table is partial and in-frame only. Of about 160,000 clones in the sample, 65% to 85% were seen once. The sequenced material came from PBMCs. The receptor source for this set is a male donor in good health and CMV-seropositive.

The rearrangement uses TRBV6-4 and TRBJ2-1, with D perhaps TRBD1 (5 bases). Germline V CDR1 and CDR2: MRHNA, SNTAGT. The CDR3 is 13 residues long. Trimming removed 5 bases from V and 6 bases from J, with 11 bases in between. The CDR3 reads CASSSRTFNEQFF. For the CDR3, the DNA is TGTGCCAGCAGTTCACGGACATTCAATGAGCAGTTCTTC.

This clone was picked up a small number of times. DNA for the CDR3: TGTGCCAGCAGGACGACAGGTTCGACTGAAGCTTTCTTT. Encoded protein: CASRTTGSTEAFF. The chain is built from TRBV28 and TRBJ1-1, with a possible D match to TRBD1 (6 bases). The germline V and J ends were trimmed by 6 bases and 5 bases, with 13 bases remaining between them. This CDR3 comprises 13 residues. Germline CDR1 is MDHEN and CDR2 is SYDVKM.

This chain links TRBV5-4 with TRBJ2-3; 11 nucleotides line up with TRBD1. Trimming removed 5 bases from V and 5 bases from J; junction bases left unmatched: 7. The CDR3 has 15 amino acids. Germline V gene lookup returns CDR1 SGHNT and CDR2 YYREEE (reference sequence). This CDR3 is CASRRTGGLGDTQYF. CDR3 DNA: TGTGCCAGCAGGAGGACAGGGGGCTTGGGAGATACGCAGTATTTT.

This chain connects TRBV4-3 to TRBJ2-7, with D tentatively TRBD2 (6 bases). CDR3 length: 16 residues. Trimming pared 1 base from V and 2 bases from J, leaving 15 bases between. The germline gives CDR1 LGHNA, CDR2 YSLEER. The CDR3 bases are TGCGCCAGCAGCCAAGGAACAGGAGGGTCTACCTACGAGCAGTACTTC. Translation gives CASSQGTGGSTYEQYF.

This clone appeared a single time. The chain uses TRBV28 and TRBJ2-1, with TRBD2 identical over 9 bases. Germline trimming cut 7 bases from V and 6 bases from J; bases unmatched to any gene: 7. Germline V CDR1 and CDR2: MDHEN, SYDVKM. CDR3 length: 14 amino acids. This chain's CDR3 is CASTVAGGVNEQFF. Here the CDR3 DNA reads TGTGCCAGCACTGTCGCGGGAGGGGTCAATGAGCAGTTCTTC.

The V gene is TRBV5-1, the J gene TRBJ2-7; 10 bases map to TRBD2. The CDR3 loop spans 16 amino acids. CDR1 SGHRS and CDR2 YFSETQ come from the germline V gene. J lost 0 bases, V lost 4 bases, and 7 bases had no gene match. CDR3 in amino acids: CASSPPASGSSYEQYF. CDR3 bases: TGCGCCAGCAGCCCCCCAGCTAGCGGGAGCTCCTACGAGCAGTACTTC.

This chain links TRBV6-5 with TRBJ2-1; perhaps TRBD2 as D (6 bases). The CDR3 extends over 13 amino acids. The V end lost 8 bases, the J end lost 12 bases, and 20 bases lay between the germline ends. Germline loops: CDR1 MNHEY, CDR2 SVGAGI. CDR3 coding DNA: TGTGCCAGCTCCCCCACCTTAGCGGACACGCAGTTCTTC. The encoded protein is CASSPTLADTQFF.

The chain has TRBV5-8 and TRBJ2-3; TRBD1 might be the D (6 bases). V was shortened by 7 bases and J by 4 bases, with 10 bases between the two germline ends. The germline gives CDR1 SGHTS, CDR2 YDEGEE. The CDR3 is 12 amino acids. The chain's CDR3 is CASRQDSDTQYF. For the CDR3, the DNA is TGTGCCAGCCGACAGGATTCAGATACGCAGTATTTT.

This clone showed up just a few times. The chain employs TRBV9 and TRBJ1-6; D not resolved. V was clipped by 0 bases and J by 7 bases, with 8 bases between them. CDR3 length equals 14 residues. Germline V gives CDR1 SGDLS, CDR2 YYNGEE. CDR3 loop: CASSVGALNSPLHF. DNA of the CDR3: TGTGCCAGCAGCGTAGGGGCCCTAAATTCACCCCTCCACTTT.

The chain links TRBV7-6 to TRBJ2-5; 12 positions agree with TRBD2. The CDR3 consists of 19 residues. The V segment lost 1 base and the J segment 4 bases; nucleotides outside the gene matches: 13. Germline loops: CDR1 SGHVS, CDR2 FNYEAQ. The DNA for the CDR3 is TGTGCCAGCAGCTTAGGACTAGCGGGAGCTTCATTACGGGGAGAGACCCAGTACTTC. This translates into CASSLGLAGASLRGETQYF.

The chain carries TRBV28 and TRBJ1-5; possible D gene TRBD1, 6 bases. Trimming stripped 7 bases from V and 0 bases from J, with 13 bases between. The CDR3 covers 15 residues. Germline CDR1 is MDHEN and CDR2 is SYDVKM. CDR3 in DNA: TGTGCCAGCATTGGGACACCCTATAGCAATCAGCCCCAGCATTTT. This gives the protein CASIGTPYSNQPQHF. The full variable domain, completed using reference TRBV28 and TRBJ1-5, is DVKVTQSSRYLVKRTGEKVFLECVQDMDHENMFWYRQDPGLGLRLIYFSYDVKMKEKGDIPEGYSVSREKKERFSLILESASTNQTSMYLCASIGTPYSNQPQHFGDGTRLSIL.

The rearrangement joins TRBV12-5 to TRBJ1-5, with 8 positions matching TRBD1. Trimming cost V 7 bases and J 9 bases; bases outside gene matches: 11. Germline assignment: CDR1 LGHNT and CDR2 FRNRAP. This CDR3 is built from 14 residues. CDR3 sequence (DNA): TGTGCTAGTGCCCACCGGGGACAGGTAGGGCCCCAGCATTTT. It codes for CASAHRGQVGPQHF.

The chain is built from TRBV7-2 and TRBJ2-2; D is possibly TRBD2 (6 bases). CDR3 length equals 17 residues. V was shortened by 1 base and J by 7 bases, with 19 bases between the two germline ends. Germline CDR1 SGHTA, CDR2 FQGNSA. CDR3 in DNA: TGTGCCAGCAGCTTAGAAGGCGGGGCCTTCTCCGACGGGGAGCTGTTTTTT. It encodes CASSLEGGAFSDGELFF.

The chain links TRBV14 to TRBJ1-2; D is possibly TRBD1 (6 bases). The germline CDR1 and CDR2 sequences are SGHDN and FVKESK. V was clipped by 4 bases and J by 8 bases, with 17 bases between them. This CDR3 region has 14 residues. The CDR3 protein is CASSPLGAGVGYTF. In DNA form, the CDR3 reads TGTGCCAGCAGCCCCCTCGGGGCAGGGGTAGGCTACACCTTC.

This rearrangement joins TRBV6-5 to TRBJ2-7; D is undetermined. Germline CDR1 is MNHEY and CDR2 is SVGAGI. Trimming left V 7 bases short and J 0 bases short, with 13 bases between. The CDR3 has 14 residues. The CDR3: CASTPRPGSYEQYF. The CDR3 DNA reads TGTGCCAGCACCCCCAGGCCAGGCTCCTACGAGCAGTACTTC.

The rearrangement uses TRBV30 and TRBJ2-7, with unresolved D. The V gene lost 4 bases and the J gene lost 4 bases, with 11 bases spanning the gap. This CDR3 has 12 residues. The germline V gene encodes CDR1 GTSNPN and CDR2 SVGIG (reference sequence). The DNA of the CDR3 is TGTGCCTGGACCTCCCGTCTTTACGAGCAGTACTTC. It yields the protein CAWTSRLYEQYF.

The chain is built from TRBV7-2 and TRBJ1-2, with TRBD1 matching over 7 bases. Germline trimming cut 4 bases from V and 8 bases from J; bases unmatched to any gene: 7. This CDR3 has 13 residues. Looked up from germline, CDR1 is SGHTA and CDR2 is FQGNSA. In nucleotides, the CDR3 is TGTGCCAGCAGCTCCGACAGGGTAGGCGGCTACACCTTC. Protein sequence: CASSSDRVGGYTF.

The V call is TRBV21-1, the J call TRBJ2-2; the table's TRBD1 call for D was not verified on the DNA. TRBV21-1 is a pseudogene segment. There are 14 residues in the CDR3. The CDR3 loop is CASSLQGDTGELFF. The CDR3 DNA sequence: TGTGCCAGCAGCCTACAGGGTGACACCGGGGAGCTGTTTTTT.

The chain employs TRBV6-5 and TRBJ2-7, with D uncertain. The CDR3 has 14 residues. Per the germline V gene, CDR1 is MNHEY and CDR2 is SVGAGI. Trimming pared 6 bases from V and 3 bases from J, leaving 15 bases between. DNA for the CDR3: TGTGCCAGCAGCGACTGGAGTGTGGGCTACGAGCAGTACTTC. This sequence encodes CASSDWSVGYEQYF.

This CDR3 is CASSIQGPETQYF. As DNA, the CDR3 is TGTGCCAGCAGCATACAGGGGCCCGAGACCCAGTACTTC. V usage is TRBV5-4 and J usage is TRBJ2-5, with 7 bases fitting TRBD1. Germline lookup yields CDR1 SGHNT and CDR2 YYREEE (reference sequence). The CDR3 consists of 13 residues. With V trimmed by 4 bases and J by 5 bases, 5 bases remained unmatched.

V and J are TRBV7-9 and TRBJ2-7; 14 nucleotides align to TRBD2. The trim removed 8 bases at V and 3 bases at J, leaving 6 bases unmatched. The CDR3 totals 15 residues. Germline V gene lookup returns CDR1 SEHNR and CDR2 FQNEAQ (reference sequence). The CDR3 sequence is CASGTSGSLSYEQYF. CDR3 coding DNA: TGTGCCAGCGGGACTAGCGGGAGTCTTAGCTACGAGCAGTACTTC.